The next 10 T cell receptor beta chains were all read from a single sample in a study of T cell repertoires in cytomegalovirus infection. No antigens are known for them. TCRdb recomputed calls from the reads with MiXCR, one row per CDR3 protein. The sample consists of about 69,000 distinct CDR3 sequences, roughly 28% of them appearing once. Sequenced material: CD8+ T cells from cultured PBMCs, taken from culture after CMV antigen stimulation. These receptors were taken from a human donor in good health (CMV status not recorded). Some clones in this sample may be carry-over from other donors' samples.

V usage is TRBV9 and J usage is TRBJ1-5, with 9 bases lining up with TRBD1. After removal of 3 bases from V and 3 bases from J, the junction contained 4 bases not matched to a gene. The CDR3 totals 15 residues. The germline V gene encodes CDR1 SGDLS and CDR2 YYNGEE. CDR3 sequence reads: CASSAGTGINQPQHF. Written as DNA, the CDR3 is TGTGCCAGCAGCGCCGGGACAGGGATCAATCAGCCCCAGCATTTT.

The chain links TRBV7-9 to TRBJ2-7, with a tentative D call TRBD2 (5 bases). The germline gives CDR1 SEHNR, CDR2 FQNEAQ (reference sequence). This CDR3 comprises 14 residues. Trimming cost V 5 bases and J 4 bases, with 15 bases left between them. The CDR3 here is CASSPRASVYEQYF. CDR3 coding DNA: TGTGCCAGCAGCCCGCGGGCCTCGGTGTACGAGCAGTACTTC.

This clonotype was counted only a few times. The CDR3 DNA reads as TGTGCCAGCAGTTCCCTTCCCGGGACATTGAAACCTGGTGGAAACACCATATATTTT. Its protein product is CASSSLPGTLKPGGNTIYF. The chain employs TRBV6-5 and TRBJ1-3, with TRBD1 as a possible D gene (6 bases). CDR1 is MNHEY and CDR2 is SVGAGI in the germline V gene. V lost 4 bases and J 3 bases, leaving 25 bases between the germline ends. The CDR3 totals 19 residues.

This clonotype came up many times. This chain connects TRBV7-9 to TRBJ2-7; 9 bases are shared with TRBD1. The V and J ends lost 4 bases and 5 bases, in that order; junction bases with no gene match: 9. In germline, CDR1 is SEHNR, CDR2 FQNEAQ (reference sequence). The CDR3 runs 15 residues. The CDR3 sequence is CASSSDRDRDHEQYF. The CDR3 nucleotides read TGTGCCAGCAGCTCCGACCGGGACAGGGACCACGAGCAGTACTTC. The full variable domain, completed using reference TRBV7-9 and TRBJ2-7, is DTGVSQNPRHKITKRGQNVTFRCDPISEHNRLYWYRQTLGQGPEFLTYFQNEAQLEKSRLLSDRFSAERPKGSFSTLEIQRTEQGDSAMYLCASSSDRDRDHEQYFGPGTRLTVT.

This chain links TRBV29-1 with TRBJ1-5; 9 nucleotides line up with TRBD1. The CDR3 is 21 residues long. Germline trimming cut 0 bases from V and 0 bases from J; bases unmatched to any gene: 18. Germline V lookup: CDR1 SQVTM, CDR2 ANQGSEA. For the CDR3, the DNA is TGCAGCGTTGAAGATCACCGTACGTCCGGACAGGGGACATATAGCAATCAGCCCCAGCATTTT. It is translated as CSVEDHRTSGQGTYSNQPQHF. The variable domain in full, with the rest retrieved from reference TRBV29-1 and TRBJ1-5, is SAVISQKPSRDICQRGTSLTIQCQVDSQVTMMFWYRQQPGQSLTLIATANQGSEATYESGFVIDKFPISRPNLTFSTLTVSNMSPEDSSIYLCSVEDHRTSGQGTYSNQPQHFGDGTRLSIL.

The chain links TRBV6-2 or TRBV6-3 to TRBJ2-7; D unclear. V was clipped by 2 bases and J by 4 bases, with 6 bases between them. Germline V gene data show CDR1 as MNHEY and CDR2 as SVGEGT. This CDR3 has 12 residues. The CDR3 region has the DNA TGTGCCAGCAGTTACGCGGAATACGAGCAGTACTTC. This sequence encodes CASSYAEYEQYF.

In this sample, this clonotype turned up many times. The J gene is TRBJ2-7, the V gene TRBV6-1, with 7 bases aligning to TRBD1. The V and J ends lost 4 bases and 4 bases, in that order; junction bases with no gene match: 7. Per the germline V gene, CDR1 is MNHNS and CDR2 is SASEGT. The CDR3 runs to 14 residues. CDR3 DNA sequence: TGTGCCAGCAGTGTCTGGGACAGACCTTACGAGCAGTACTTC. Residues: CASSVWDRPYEQYF.

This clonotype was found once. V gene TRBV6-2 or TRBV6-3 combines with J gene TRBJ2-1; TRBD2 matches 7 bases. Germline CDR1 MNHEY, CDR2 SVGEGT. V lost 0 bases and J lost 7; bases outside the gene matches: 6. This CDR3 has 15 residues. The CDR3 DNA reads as TGTGCCAGCAGTTACTCGGCTAGCGGAAAGAATGAGCAGTTCTTC. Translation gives CASSYSASGKNEQFF.

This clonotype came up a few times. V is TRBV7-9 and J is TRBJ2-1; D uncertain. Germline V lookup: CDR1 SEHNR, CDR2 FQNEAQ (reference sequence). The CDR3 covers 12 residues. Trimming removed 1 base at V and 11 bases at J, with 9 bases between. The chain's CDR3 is CASSLDHLQQFF. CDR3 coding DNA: TGTGCCAGCAGCTTAGATCATCTCCAGCAGTTCTTC.

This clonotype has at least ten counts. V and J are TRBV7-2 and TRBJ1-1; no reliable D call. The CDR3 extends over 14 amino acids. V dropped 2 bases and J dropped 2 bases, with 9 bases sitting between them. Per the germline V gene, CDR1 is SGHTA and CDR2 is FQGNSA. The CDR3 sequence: CASSLRSSNTEAFF. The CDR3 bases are TGTGCCAGCAGCTTAAGGAGCAGCAACACTGAAGCTTTCTTT.